This T cell receptor (beta chain) derives from a study of cytomegalovirus exposure and HLA in healthy donors. In the case of this clone: Its antigen is not identified.

Germline trimming cut 4 bases from V and 5 bases from J; bases unmatched to any gene: 8. The CDR3 contains 14 residues. CDR1 is SGHRS, CDR2 YFSETQ, per germline. Vbeta (60) and Jbeta (13) primers were used in the PCR. Profiling relied on immunoSEQ multiplex PCR, and the TCRdb table lists in-frame clones only, not all of them. The sample has some 120,000 clones, roughly 82% seen once; the top ten hold roughly 3%. Overall study results and limits: While the bulk of TCR sequences proved rare, some public TCRs turned up in many donors. In a later analysis, parvovirus B19, influenza, CMV and Epstein-Barr virus appeared linked to several top co-occurrence clusters. Certain sequence variants were highly shared and formed a cluster, and this cluster was likely a sequencing artifact.

The source is a woman between 40 and 55 years old in good health and CMV-seropositive. Sequencing was carried out using PBMCs. The J gene is TRBJ1-2, the V gene TRBV5-1; 7 bases fit TRBD1. CDR3 bases: TGCGCCAGCAGCCCAGGGGACAGACCTTATGGCTACACCTTC. Its translation is CASSPGDRPYGYTF.